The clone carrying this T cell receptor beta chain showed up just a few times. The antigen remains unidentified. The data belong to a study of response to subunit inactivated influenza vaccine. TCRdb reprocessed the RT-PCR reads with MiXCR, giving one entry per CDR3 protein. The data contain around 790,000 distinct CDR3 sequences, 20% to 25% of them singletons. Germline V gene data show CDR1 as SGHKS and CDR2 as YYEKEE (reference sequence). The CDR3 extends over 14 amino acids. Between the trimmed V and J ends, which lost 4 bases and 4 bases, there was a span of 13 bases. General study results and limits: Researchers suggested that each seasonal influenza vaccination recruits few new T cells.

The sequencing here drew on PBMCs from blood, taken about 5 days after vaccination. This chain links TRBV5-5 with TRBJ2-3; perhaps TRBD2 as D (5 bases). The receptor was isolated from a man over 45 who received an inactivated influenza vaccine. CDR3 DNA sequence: TGTGCCAGCAGCCCCGGGGTGAGGGCAGATACGCAGTATTTT. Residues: CASSPGVRADTQYF. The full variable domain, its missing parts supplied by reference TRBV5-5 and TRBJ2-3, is DAGVTQSPTHLIKTRGQQVTLRCSPISGHKSVSWYQQVLGQGPQFIFQYYEKEERGRGNFPDRFSARQFPNYSSELNVNALLLGDSALYLCASSPGVRADTQYFGPGTRLTVL.